The 3 T cell receptor beta chains below all came from one sample that was sequenced in a study of control samples from healthy donors and cancer patients (dated by TCRdb to 2020 to 2022). The library was prepared using the immunoSEQ multiplex PCR assay. TCRdb obtained this table from immuneACCESS and retained in-frame rearrangements with V and J assigned. These tables miss some clones; where compared with another copy, unresolved V genes account for less than half of the shortfall, and the remainder is unexplained. The sample table records some 200,000 clones; 91% of these occur just once. 1.5% of the sample belongs to the ten largest clones. The sample consisted of blood. Every receptor here comes from a woman aged 25 to 45 in good health.

The V call is TRBV11-3, the J call TRBJ1-2; D remains unclear. Germline V gene lookup returns CDR1 SGHNT and CDR2 YENEEA. The CDR3 is 13 residues long. V was cut by 3 bases and J by 2 bases, with 7 bases left in between. The CDR3 loop reads CASSLNGNYGYTF. DNA of the CDR3: TGTGCCAGCAGCTTGAACGGAAACTATGGCTACACCTTC. Based on the CDR3 plus reference TRBV11-3 and TRBJ1-2, the full variable domain is EAGVVQSPRYKIIEKKQPVAFWCNPISGHNTLYWYLQNLGQGPELLIRYENEEAVDDSQLPKDRFSAERLKGVDSTLKIQPAELGDSAVYLCASSLNGNYGYTFGSGTRLTVV.

Here the CDR3 reads CASRSRGDTEAFF. The CDR3 DNA reads TGTGCCAGCAGATCCAGGGGGGACACTGAAGCTTTCTTT. The V call is TRBV12-3 or TRBV12-4, the J call TRBJ1-1; 7 bases map to TRBD1. The CDR3 runs 13 residues. Trimming cost V 6 bases and J 3 bases; bases outside gene matches: 4.

The chain links TRBV28 to TRBJ1-2; D call uncertain. The V gene lost 3 bases and the J gene lost 5 bases, with 7 bases spanning the gap. The CDR3 consists of 12 residues. Germline-derived CDR1 and CDR2 are MDHEN and SYDVKM. The CDR3 nucleotides are TGTGCCAGCAGTTTCCCATCGTATGGCTACACCTTC. Encoded protein: CASSFPSYGYTF.